What follows are 20 T cell receptor beta chains derived from one specimen sequenced in a study of technical replicates of blood from four donors. Only in-frame clones appear in the TCRdb table, and some are missing; sequencing was by immunoSEQ multiplex PCR. The top ten hold about 0.21% of the sample, which has 85,000 to 100,000 clones, about 95% seen once. Source material: T cells isolated from PBMCs. Source of these receptors: a human donor in good health.

The chain employs TRBV9 and TRBJ1-4, with TRBD1 identical over 10 bases. In germline, CDR1 is SGDLS, CDR2 YYNGEE. Trimming at V came to 5 bases and at J to 6 bases, leaving 4 bases not matched to a gene. The CDR3 is made up of 14 amino acids. For the CDR3, the DNA is TGTGCCAGCAGGGCCGGGACAGGGGATGAAAAACTGTTTTTT. It specifies CASRAGTGDEKLFF.

The chain uses TRBV7-6 and TRBJ2-1; weak D call: TRBD1 (6 bases). V was clipped by 5 bases and J by 0 bases, with 11 bases between them. This CDR3 comprises 15 residues. Germline CDR1 reads SGHVS; CDR2 reads FNYEAQ. CDR3 nucleotide sequence: TGTGCCAGCAGCGTCACAGGGAGCTCCTACAATGAGCAGTTCTTC. Residues: CASSVTGSSYNEQFF.

Notes on this clone: One end of the junction fails to match germline, which may point to a read error. The chain employs TRBV7-7 and TRBJ2-5, with a tentative D call TRBD2 (5 bases). The CDR3 contains 13 residues. CDR1 and CDR2 (germline): SSHAT, FNYEAQ (reference sequence). The CDR3 spells CASSSMGGETQYF. DNA for the CDR3: TGTGCTAGCAGCTCTATGGGCGGGGAGACCCAGTACTTC.

The genes are TRBV4-2 and TRBJ2-5, with D possibly matching TRBD1 (6 bases). CDR1 LGHNA and CDR2 YNFKEQ come from the germline V gene. Trimming removed 2 bases from V and 5 bases from J, with 12 bases in between. This CDR3 contains 14 residues. This CDR3 reads CASSQSRTVETQYF. CDR3 nucleotides: TGTGCCAGCAGCCAAAGCCGGACAGTGGAGACCCAGTACTTC.

The V and J genes are TRBV19 and TRBJ2-7; 8 bases agree with TRBD2. The V and J ends lost 3 bases and 3 bases, in that order; junction bases with no gene match: 4. The CDR3 is 14 amino acids. Germline loops: CDR1 LNHDA, CDR2 SQIVND (reference sequence). This CDR3 is CASSIGRVGYEQYF. In DNA, the CDR3 is TGTGCCAGTAGTATCGGGAGGGTTGGCTACGAGCAGTACTTC.

The chain recombines TRBV9 with TRBJ2-2; D call uncertain. This CDR3 has 15 residues. Trimming left V 2 bases short and J 0 bases short, with 8 bases between. Germline V gene lookup returns CDR1 SGDLS and CDR2 YYNGEE. The CDR3 reads CASSVSQANTGELFF. The CDR3 nucleotides read TGTGCCAGCAGCGTGTCTCAGGCGAACACCGGGGAGCTGTTTTTT. Full variable domain (outside the CDR3, taken from reference TRBV9 and TRBJ2-2): DSGVTQTPKHLITATGQRVTLRCSPRSGDLSVYWYQQSLDQGLQFLIQYYNGEERAKGNILERFSAQQFPDLHSELNLSSLELGDSALYFCASSVSQANTGELFFGEGSRLTVL.

The chain has TRBV19 and TRBJ2-1, with 10 bases lining up with TRBD2. CDR3 length equals 13 residues. V was pared by 3 bases and J by 10 bases, with 3 bases of the junction left unmatched. Germline assignment: CDR1 LNHDA and CDR2 SQIVND (reference sequence). CDR3 nucleotide sequence: TGTGCCAGTAGTATCGGACTAGCGGCCGAGCAGTTCTTC. This codes for CASSIGLAAEQFF.

This clone was found once. The rearrangement joins TRBV28 to TRBJ1-2; TRBD1 is a possible D gene (5 bases). The germline V and J ends were trimmed by 2 bases and 4 bases, with 17 bases remaining between them. CDR3 size: 16 residues. Germline CDR1 and CDR2: MDHEN and SYDVKM. CDR3 region: CASSLSGGARVYGYTF. CDR3 in DNA: TGTGCCAGCAGTTTAAGCGGAGGGGCCCGTGTCTATGGCTACACCTTC.

V and J are TRBV18 and TRBJ1-4; TRBD1 matches at 7 bases. After removal of 2 bases from V and 5 bases from J, the junction contained 5 bases not matched to a gene. From germline, CDR1 is KGHSH and CDR2 LQKENI. The CDR3 covers 15 residues. DNA of the CDR3: TGTGCCAGCTCACCAAATGAACAGGGGAATGAAAAACTGTTTTTT. Its translation: CASSPNEQGNEKLFF.

This chain connects TRBV4-1 to TRBJ2-7, with D possibly TRBD1 on 5 matching bases. The CDR3 loop spans 13 amino acids. CDR1 is MGHRA and CDR2 is YSYEKL in the germline V gene. V was pared by 0 bases and J by 3 bases, with 6 bases between. CDR3: CASSQEQGYEQYF. The CDR3 DNA sequence: TGCGCCAGCAGCCAAGAGCAGGGCTACGAGCAGTACTTC.

CDR3 protein: CSVGEQGAGEAFF. CDR3 nucleotide sequence: TGCAGCGTTGGGGAACAGGGGGCCGGTGAAGCTTTCTTT. This chain uses TRBV29-1 with TRBJ1-1; 9 bases agree with TRBD1. V lost 4 bases and J lost 7; bases outside the gene matches: 7. Per the germline V gene, CDR1 is SQVTM and CDR2 is ANQGSEA. The CDR3 extends over 13 amino acids. The complete variable domain, with remaining parts taken from reference TRBV29-1 and TRBJ1-1, reads SAVISQKPSRDICQRGTSLTIQCQVDSQVTMMFWYRQQPGQSLTLIATANQGSEATYESGFVIDKFPISRPNLTFSTLTVSNMSPEDSSIYLCSVGEQGAGEAFFGQGTRLTVV.

This chain links TRBV6-6 with TRBJ2-3; 12 nucleotides line up with TRBD2. CDR1 is MNHNY, CDR2 SVGAGI, per germline (reference sequence). The CDR3 covers 14 residues. After removal of 4 bases from V and 5 bases from J, the junction contained 1 base not matched to a gene. CDR3 in DNA: TGTGCCAGCAGTTGGGGACTAGCGGGAGATACGCAGTATTTT. Protein sequence: CASSWGLAGDTQYF.

The chain combines TRBV6-6 with TRBJ2-1; no clear D gene. The CDR3 loop spans 13 amino acids. Germline V gene data show CDR1 as MNHNY and CDR2 as SVGAGI (reference sequence). V dropped 6 bases and J dropped 3 bases, with 9 bases sitting between them. This CDR3 reads CASSLTGYNEQFF. The CDR3 DNA is TGTGCCAGCAGCCTTACTGGCTACAATGAGCAGTTCTTC.

The chain couples TRBV2 to TRBJ2-2; D is ambiguous. V gave up 3 bases and J gave up 3 bases, with 8 bases separating them. The CDR3 is 14 amino acids. CDR1 is SNHLY and CDR2 is FYNNEI in the germline V gene. CDR3 sequence reads: CASSEGPDTGELFF. CDR3 bases: TGTGCCAGCAGTGAGGGCCCGGACACCGGGGAGCTGTTTTTT.

The chain combines TRBV2 with TRBJ2-5, with 8 bases fitting TRBD2. CDR3 size: 15 residues. The germline V gene encodes CDR1 SNHLY and CDR2 FYNNEI. V gave up 6 bases and J gave up 5 bases; unmatched junction bases: 11. CDR3 bases: TGTGCCAGCAGCGGAGACGGGACTAGAGAGGAGACCCAGTACTTC. Protein: CASSGDGTREETQYF.

This sequence joins TRBV4-2 and TRBJ1-5; D perhaps matches TRBD1 (5 bases). The length of the CDR3 is 15 residues. The V and J ends lost 2 bases and 2 bases respectively, with 10 bases between them. Germline CDR1 LGHNA, CDR2 YNFKEQ. The CDR3 bases are TGTGCCAGCAGCCAACAGGGCCGGGGCAATCAGCCCCAGCATTTT. Translated, it gives CASSQQGRGNQPQHF.

In DNA, the CDR3 is TGTGCCAGCTCACCCGGGACTAGCGGGAGGAGCTCCTACAATGAGCAGTTCTTC. Translation: CASSPGTSGRSSYNEQFF. The chain uses TRBV28 and TRBJ2-1; 15 bases line up with TRBD2. The length of the CDR3 is 18 residues. Germline V gene lookup returns CDR1 MDHEN and CDR2 SYDVKM. The V and J ends lost 8 bases and 0 bases, in that order; junction bases with no gene match: 8.

A single count supports this clone. The genes are TRBV29-1 and TRBJ1-1, with D hard to call. The CDR3 is 11 amino acids. V dropped 6 bases and J dropped 6 bases, with 11 bases sitting between them. Per the germline V gene, CDR1 is SQVTM and CDR2 is ANQGSEA. In nucleotides, the CDR3 is TGCAGCGTCGTGACAAACGCTGAAGCTTTCTTT. Translating it yields CSVVTNAEAFF.

The chain couples TRBV2 to TRBJ1-4, with D uncertain. There are 13 residues in the CDR3. Germline V lookup: CDR1 SNHLY, CDR2 FYNNEI. V shed 8 bases and J shed 4 bases, with 11 bases lying between them. CDR3 in DNA: TGTGCCAGCTGCCGGGAAAATAATGAAAAACTGTTTTTT. Protein: CASCRENNEKLFF.

The chain uses TRBV5-4 and TRBJ2-7, with D perhaps matching TRBD2 (6 bases). The CDR3 loop spans 14 amino acids. Trimming cost V 6 bases and J 0 bases, with 13 bases left between them. In germline, CDR1 is SGHNT, CDR2 YYREEE (reference sequence). This CDR3 reads CASTSAGFSYEQYF. CDR3 DNA: TGTGCCAGCACCTCGGCGGGGTTCTCCTACGAGCAGTACTTC.